This TCR beta chain was profiled in a study of cytomegalovirus exposure and HLA in healthy donors. General study findings and limits: The authors later found HLA-associated TCR beta chains more clonally expanded than equally common others. Later analysis suggested links between common viral pathogens and several top significant clusters.

On this clone: Its target is unknown. An end of the junction differs from the germline gene, which may be a read error.

Per the germline V gene, CDR1 is SGHNT and CDR2 is YYREEE (reference sequence). CDR3 length: 18 residues. Primers included in the PCR were 60 Vbeta and 13 Jbeta primers. The table came from immunoSEQ multiplex PCR; TCRdb's copy has only in-frame clones and leaves some out. The sample holds fewer than 200,000 clones, around 80% seen once. The V gene is TRBV5-4, the J gene TRBJ2-4, with a tentative D call TRBD2 (6 bases). The sequencing input was PBMCs. The origin of this receptor is a woman between 25 and 40 years old in good health and CMV-seronegative. The CDR3 nucleotides are TGTGCCAGCAGCTCTCGGGGGAAAGGTTTGCGTGATAAAAACAGTCAGTACTTC. Encoded protein: CASSSRGKGLRDKNSQYF.